The rows below give T cell receptor beta chains drawn from one sample of a study of blood T cell repertoires in COVID-19. Profiling relied on immunoSEQ multiplex PCR, and the TCRdb table lists in-frame clones only, not all of them. The table lists under 200,000 clones, roughly 85% of them singletons, with more than 7.5% in the top ten. Sample: peripheral blood. The origin of the receptors is a woman in her sixties or seventies with COVID-19, enrolled during active disease. Both conserved end residues are part of each CDR3. The D gene is left open where the match is weak. For some rows the clone size is stated as once, few or many, or as a class when expanded; others skip it.

TRBV10-3	NA	TRBJ1-1	NA	CAISFAASDTEAFF	TGTGCCATCAGTTTCGCGGCCTCGGACACTGAAGCTTTCTTT
TRBV13	NA	TRBJ1-5	TRBD1	CASSLGDRGNGPQHF	TGTGCCAGCAGCTTAGGGGACAGGGGGAATGGGCCCCAGCATTTT
TRBV3-1/TRBV3-2	NA	TRBJ1-2	TRBD1	CASSPQRQGKGGYTF	TGTGCCAGCAGCCCCCAACGACAGGGAAAGGGTGGCTACACCTTC
TRBV11-2	NA	TRBJ2-3	TRBD2	CASRGTRGGAVTDTQYF	TGTGCCAGCAGGGGGACTCGCGGGGGGGCCGTGACAGATACGCAGTATTTT
TRBV5-1	NA	TRBJ2-1	NA	CASSLGHYGNNEQFF	TGCGCCAGCAGCTTAGGGCATTACGGGAACAATGAGCAGTTCTTC
TRBV5-5	NA	TRBJ1-5	NA	CASSLDLGHISAPQHF	TGTGCCAGCAGCTTGGATCTGGGACATATATCAGCTCCCCAGCATTTT
TRBV3-1/TRBV3-2	NA	TRBJ1-5	TRBD1	CASSRGQGGNQPQHF	TGTGCCAGCAGCCGGGGACAGGGGGGCAATCAGCCCCAGCATTTT
TRBV24-1	NA	TRBJ2-2	TRBD2	CATSVRRGGNTGELFF	TGTGCCACCAGTGTTCGGCGGGGGGGTAACACCGGGGAGCTGTTTTTT
TRBV3-1/TRBV3-2	NA	TRBJ2-7	TRBD1	CASSHYPGQGSYEQYF	TGTGCCAGCAGCCATTATCCGGGACAGGGCTCCTACGAGCAGTACTTC
TRBV4-1	few	TRBJ1-3	NA	CASSLQGGNTIYF	TGCGCCAGCAGCCTTCAGGGAGGAAACACCATATATTTT
TRBV19	NA	TRBJ1-5	TRBD1	CATSTGGFYSNQPQHF	TGTGCCACGTCGACAGGGGGGTTTTATAGCAATCAGCCCCAGCATTTT
TRBV14	NA	TRBJ1-1	NA	CASSQAGGTEAFF	TGTGCCAGCAGCCAAGCTGGCGGCACTGAAGCTTTCTTT
TRBV18	NA	TRBJ1-1	NA	CASSQQGQNTEAFF	TGTGCCAGCTCACAACAGGGACAGAACACTGAAGCTTTCTTT